What follows is one T cell receptor (beta chain) and its context. The sample holds other DNA sequences that translate to the same CDR3. Produced via immunoSEQ multiplex PCR; TCRdb's table is partial and in-frame only. Of around 99,000 clones detected, about 82% appear once; the ten largest clones hold roughly 7%. Germline V gene data show CDR1 as ENHRY and CDR2 as SYGVKD. This CDR3 contains 15 residues. V was shortened by 3 bases and J by 2 bases, with 14 bases between the two germline ends. The sample belongs to a study of a mutant IDH1 vaccine in newly diagnosed glioma. Time point indicated: baseline, week 1 (first vaccination visit). Treatment reported: pre-vaccination baseline after standard-of-care therapy.

The TCR was taken from a middle-aged man with glioma. The rearrangement joins TRBV10-3 to TRBJ2-7; D assignment may be TRBD1 or TRBD2 (5 bases each). Here the sequenced sample was PBMCs, taken from a glioma patient treated with radiotherapy, temozolomide or both. CDR3 bases: TGTGCCATCAGTGACCCTACCGGGGCTCCCTACGAGCAGTACTTC. The encoded protein is CAISDPTGAPYEQYF.